Listed below are T cell receptor beta chains from one sample, sequenced in a study of cytomegalovirus exposure and HLA in healthy donors. Some clones are missing from TCRdb's copy, which holds only in-frame ones; the method was immunoSEQ multiplex PCR. This sample has 30,000 to 45,000 clones, with roughly 88% found just once. The sequenced sample consisted of PBMCs. These receptors all stem from a woman in her thirties or forties in good health and CMV-seropositive. The CDR3 runs from the conserved cysteine through the conserved F or W. The order of the fields is clone size, V gene, CDR3 protein. A clone size is listed for some rows: how often the clone was seen (once, few, many), or a class if it is expanded.

abundance: -
v_gene: TRBV5-6
CDR3aa: CASSLQGLANYGYTF

abundance: once
v_gene: TRBV29-1
CDR3aa: CSVEGQGAGEQYF

abundance: -
v_gene: TRBV4-3
CDR3aa: CASSQELPLLAGGHEQFF

abundance: -
v_gene: TRBV5-4
CDR3aa: CASSRSDRVGTGELFF

abundance: -
v_gene: TRBV6-5
CDR3aa: CASSLYRESNSPLHF

abundance: once
v_gene: TRBV19
CDR3aa: CASAKAGSSYEQYF

abundance: -
v_gene: TRBV7-9
CDR3aa: CASSQHPTLGGAFF

abundance: -
v_gene: TRBV7-2
CDR3aa: CASSYGQGLNTIYF

abundance: -
v_gene: TRBV9
CDR3aa: CASSGTGGKDGYTF

abundance: -
v_gene: TRBV6-1
CDR3aa: CASSENRGYEQYF

abundance: -
v_gene: TRBV30
CDR3aa: CAWSLETGVEYGYTF

abundance: -
v_gene: TRBV6-5
CDR3aa: CASIGQGYGYTF

abundance: -
v_gene: TRBV10-3
CDR3aa: CATLWGESHSDEQYF

abundance: -
v_gene: TRBV5-1
CDR3aa: CASSSVQGVSSYEQYF

abundance: -
v_gene: TRBV2
CDR3aa: CASSGLQSNEKLFF

abundance: few
v_gene: TRBV10-3
CDR3aa: CAISKGTGEDTEAFF